Here is one T cell receptor beta chain with its context. The CDR3 is 15 amino acids. Trimming removed 3 bases from V and 3 bases from J; junction bases left unmatched: 0. The germline gives CDR1 LNHNV, CDR2 YYDKDF (reference sequence). The sample comes from a study of shared clonotypes between healthy human individuals. The repertoire was sequenced with immunoSEQ multiplex PCR; TCRdb's copy has only in-frame clones and lacks some. Among approximately 2.1 million clones, 85% to 95% were seen once, and the ten largest hold 0.39%. This chain uses TRBV15 with TRBJ2-5, with 14 bases fitting TRBD2. Sequencing was performed on naive CD4+ T cells from PBMCs. Subset indicated: CD45RA+ positively selected. The clonotype was recovered from a man aged 18 to 35 in good health. Some clones in this sample may be carry-over from other donors' samples. Written as DNA, the CDR3 is TGTGCCACCAGCAGGGGACTAGCGGGAGAAGAGACCCAGTACTTC. This gives the protein CATSRGLAGEETQYF. Full variable domain (rest looked up from reference TRBV15 and TRBJ2-5): DAMVIQNPRYQVTQFGKPVTLSCSQTLNHNVMYWYQQKSSQAPKLLFHYYDKDFNNEADTPDNFQSRRPNTSFCFLDIRSPGLGDTAMYLCATSRGLAGEETQYFGPGTRLLVL.